This TCR beta chain appears in the sequencing data of a study of shared clonotypes between healthy human individuals. Background on the study: CD8 memory received one plate per donor, CD8 naive two, CD4 memory three and CD4 naive three. Study conclusions and caveats: Rarefaction revealed incomplete sorted-subset sequencing despite large depth.

Comments on this clone: Its specificity is not known. Other DNA sequences in this specimen translate into the identical CDR3.

Method: immunoSEQ multiplex PCR; TCRdb's copy keeps in-frame clones and lacks some. Of approximately 1.5 million clones listed, less than 99% were seen once; the top ten hold approximately 0.4%. A CD45RA+ naive subset and a CD45RA-negative memory subset were split from CD4+ cells. Germline CDR1 is SGHRS and CDR2 is YFSETQ. Trimming cost V 4 bases and J 1 base, with 11 bases left between them. The CDR3 runs to 14 residues. The clonotype originates from a man under 40 in good health. Sequenced input: naive CD4+ T cells sorted from blood. As for subset: CD45RA+ positively selected. The chain carries TRBV5-1 and TRBJ1-1, with a possible D match to TRBD1 (6 bases). DNA of the CDR3: TGCGCCAGCAGCATAGCGACAGGGAACACTGAAGCTTTCTTT. Translated, it gives CASSIATGNTEAFF.